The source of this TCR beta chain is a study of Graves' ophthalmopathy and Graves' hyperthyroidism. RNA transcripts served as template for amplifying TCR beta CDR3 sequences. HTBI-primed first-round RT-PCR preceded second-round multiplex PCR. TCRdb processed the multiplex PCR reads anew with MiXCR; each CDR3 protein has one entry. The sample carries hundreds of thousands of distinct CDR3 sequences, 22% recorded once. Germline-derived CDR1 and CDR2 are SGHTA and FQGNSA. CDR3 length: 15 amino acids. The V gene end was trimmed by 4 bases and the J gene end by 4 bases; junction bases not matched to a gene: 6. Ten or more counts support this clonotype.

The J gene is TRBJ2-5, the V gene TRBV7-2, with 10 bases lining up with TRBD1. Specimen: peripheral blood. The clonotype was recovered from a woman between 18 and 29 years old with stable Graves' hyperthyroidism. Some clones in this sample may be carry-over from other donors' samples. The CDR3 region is CASSSWTGGAETQYF. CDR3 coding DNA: TGTGCCAGCAGCTCCTGGACAGGGGGAGCAGAGACCCAGTACTTC.